Each of the 32 T cell receptor beta chains below was sequenced from the same sample in a study of blood T cell repertoires in COVID-19. Clones were read by immunoSEQ multiplex PCR, and TCRdb kept only the in-frame ones, dropping some. The sample includes more than 45,000 clones, more than 80% seen only once; the top ten take about 15%. The sequencing input was peripheral blood. Receptors originate from a human donor in a cohort sampled during active COVID-19.

The V and J genes are TRBV5-6 and TRBJ1-4; TRBD1 is a possible D gene (5 bases). V was pared by 4 bases and J by 6 bases, with 10 bases between. Germline CDR1 SGHDT, CDR2 YYEEEE. The CDR3 consists of 13 residues. This CDR3 is CASSDPGDEKLFF. CDR3 bases: TGTGCCAGCAGCGATCCGGGGGATGAAAAACTGTTTTTT.

The genes are TRBV21-1 and TRBJ2-7; the D call in the table, TRBD1, was not verified against the DNA. TRBV21-1 is classified as a pseudogene. This CDR3 comprises 14 residues. The CDR3 spells CASSIQGWIGEQYF. In DNA, the CDR3 is TGTGCCAGCAGCATACAGGGCTGGATTGGAGAGCAGTACTTC.

Here the CDR3 reads CASSPGTGDTDTQYF. The CDR3 nucleotides are TGTGCCAGCTCACCCGGGACAGGGGACACAGATACGCAGTATTTT. The rearrangement joins TRBV18 to TRBJ2-3, with 10 nucleotides matching TRBD1. J was trimmed by 2 bases and V by 3 bases; bases with no gene match: 2. The germline gives CDR1 KGHSH, CDR2 LQKENI. The CDR3 contains 15 residues.

The gene calls are TRBV7-9 and TRBJ1-3; D is perhaps TRBD1 (6 bases). Trimming removed 1 base from V and 3 bases from J, with 10 bases in between. CDR1 is SEHNR, CDR2 FQNEAQ, per germline (reference sequence). The CDR3 runs 15 residues. Here the CDR3 reads CASSLEAGVGNTIYF. For the CDR3, the DNA is TGTGCCAGCAGCTTAGAGGCAGGGGTTGGAAACACCATATATTTT.

The chain employs TRBV20-1 and TRBJ2-3; D unresolved. The V end lost 3 bases, the J end lost 4 bases, and 5 bases lay between the germline ends. The germline V gene encodes CDR1 DFQATT and CDR2 SNEGSKA (reference sequence). This CDR3 spans 11 amino acids. The CDR3 nucleotides are TGCAGTGCTAGTGGAGCAGATACGCAGTATTTT. Translation: CSASGADTQYF.

This chain links TRBV28 with TRBJ2-5, with D maybe TRBD2 (5 bases). The CDR3 is 12 residues long. Germline V lookup: CDR1 MDHEN, CDR2 SYDVKM. The ends were cut back, 5 bases at V and 3 bases at J, with 7 bases in the middle. The CDR3 is CASSRGEETQYF. The CDR3 coding sequence is TGTGCCAGCAGTCGGGGAGAAGAGACCCAGTACTTC.

The V gene is TRBV19, the J gene TRBJ1-6, with D perhaps matching TRBD1 (5 bases). Trimming removed 7 bases from V and 11 bases from J, with 12 bases in between. The germline V gene has CDR1 LNHDA and CDR2 SQIVND (reference sequence). This CDR3 has 12 residues. The CDR3 DNA reads as TGTGCCAGTAAGGACAATATGGCACCCCTCCACTTT. This encodes CASKDNMAPLHF.

V gene TRBV11-3 combines with J gene TRBJ2-5; TRBD1 is a possible D gene (6 bases). Trimming removed 5 bases at V and 3 bases at J, with 10 bases between. Germline-derived CDR1 and CDR2 are SGHNT and YENEEA. This CDR3 is 13 amino acids long. The CDR3 sequence is CASSPQGKETQYF. The CDR3 coding sequence is TGTGCCAGCAGCCCGCAGGGGAAAGAGACCCAGTACTTC.

CDR3 nucleotide sequence: TGTGCCAGCAGTCCCATGGTGGGCCCTTACAATGAGCAGTTCTTC. Amino acid sequence: CASSPMVGPYNEQFF. V usage is TRBV6-6 and J usage is TRBJ2-1; D is ambiguous. The CDR3 is 15 residues long. Trimming left V 5 bases short and J 4 bases short, with 15 bases between. CDR1 is MNHNY, CDR2 SVGAGI, per germline (reference sequence).

The rearrangement joins TRBV7-2 to TRBJ1-2; D perhaps matches TRBD1 (5 bases). Germline assignment: CDR1 SGHTA and CDR2 FQGNSA. The CDR3 runs 15 residues. V lost 6 bases and J 5 bases, leaving 19 bases between the germline ends. CDR3 loop: CASRLGGGSLYGYTF. Written as DNA, the CDR3 is TGTGCCAGCAGGCTGGGGGGGGGAAGCTTGTATGGCTACACCTTC.

The V and J genes are TRBV5-1 and TRBJ2-2; a weak D match, TRBD2 (5 bases). Germline V lookup: CDR1 SGHRS, CDR2 YFSETQ. Trimming removed 0 bases from V and 4 bases from J, with 13 bases in between. The CDR3 runs 16 residues. The DNA for the CDR3 is TGCGCCAGCAGCTTGGGAAGGGCGGGCGGCACCGGGGAGCTGTTTTTT. This encodes CASSLGRAGGTGELFF.

This clone was observed a single time. The chain joins TRBV19 to TRBJ2-5, with D maybe TRBD1 (6 bases). Trimming left V 1 base short and J 5 bases short, with 14 bases between. Germline V gene sequence: CDR1 LNHDA, CDR2 SQIVND (reference sequence). This CDR3 comprises 15 residues. The CDR3 DNA reads as TGTGCCAGTAGTATAGTTGAAGGCACAGGGGAGACCCAGTACTTC. This sequence encodes CASSIVEGTGETQYF. Filled out from reference TRBV19 and TRBJ2-5, the complete variable domain reads DGGITQSPKYLFRKEGQNVTLSCEQNLNHDAMYWYRQDPGQGLRLIYYSQIVNDFQKGDIAEGYSVSREKKESFPLTVTSAQKNPTAFYLCASSIVEGTGETQYFGPGTRLLVL.

The chain links TRBV11-2 to TRBJ2-1, with D hard to call. This CDR3 is 13 amino acids long. Trimming took off 1 base at V and 7 bases at J, with 8 bases between the two ends. Looked up from germline, CDR1 is SGHAT and CDR2 is FQNNGV. CDR3 sequence (DNA): TGTGCCAGCAGCTTAGCCGGAGCGAATGAGCAGTTCTTC. Translating gives CASSLAGANEQFF.

CDR3 sequence reads: CASSLFPHSRDQPQHF. DNA for the CDR3: TGCGCCAGCAGCCTCTTCCCCCACTCCCGGGATCAGCCCCAGCATTTT. The chain uses TRBV4-1 and TRBJ1-5, with D unresolved. CDR1 and CDR2 from the germline V gene are MGHRA and YSYEKL. CDR3 length: 16 amino acids. V was shortened by 4 bases and J by 5 bases, with 18 bases between the two germline ends.

The V gene is TRBV5-1, the J gene TRBJ1-1; 7 bases agree with TRBD1. The CDR3 is 14 amino acids. Per the germline V gene, CDR1 is SGHRS and CDR2 is YFSETQ. V was pared by 3 bases and J by 8 bases, with 10 bases of the junction left unmatched. The CDR3 protein is CASSSNPQGLEAFF. CDR3 sequence (DNA): TGCGCCAGCAGCTCTAACCCACAGGGGTTAGAAGCTTTCTTT.

V gene TRBV24-1 combines with J gene TRBJ2-3; 10 nucleotides match TRBD1. Germline CDR1 is KGHDR and CDR2 is SFDVKD. Trimming removed 9 bases from V and 6 bases from J; junction bases left unmatched: 5. There are 13 residues in the CDR3. As DNA, the CDR3 is TGTGCCACCCGGACAGGGGGAGGCGATACGCAGTATTTT. Encoded protein: CATRTGGGDTQYF.

The chain couples TRBV4-1 to TRBJ1-2; TRBD1 matches at 11 bases. J gave up 6 bases and V 0 bases, and 3 bases lay outside the gene matches. Germline assignment: CDR1 MGHRA and CDR2 YSYEKL. CDR3 length: 15 residues. CDR3 loop: CASSQDGGQGDGYTF. The CDR3, as DNA: TGCGCCAGCAGCCAAGATGGGGGACAGGGGGATGGCTACACCTTC.

The CDR3 here is CASSAGTGQGGEPQHF. CDR3 nucleotides: TGTGCCAGCAGCGCCGGAACTGGACAGGGTGGTGAGCCCCAGCATTTT. The chain links TRBV9 to TRBJ1-5, with 8 bases fitting TRBD1. The CDR3 spans 16 residues. In germline, CDR1 is SGDLS, CDR2 YYNGEE. Trimming at V came to 3 bases and at J to 8 bases, leaving 13 bases not matched to a gene.

This chain joins TRBV6-1 and TRBJ1-6; 9 bases line up with TRBD1. Germline loops: CDR1 MNHNS, CDR2 SASEGT. With V trimmed by 2 bases and J by 7 bases, 6 bases remained unmatched. The CDR3 is made up of 16 amino acids. The CDR3 protein is CASSENPTGGNSPLHF. Here the CDR3 DNA reads TGTGCCAGCAGTGAAAACCCGACAGGGGGGAATTCACCCCTCCACTTT.

The genes are TRBV24-1 and TRBJ2-3; D is perhaps TRBD1 (6 bases). Germline CDR1 and CDR2: KGHDR and SFDVKD. V was shortened by 5 bases and J by 1 base, with 9 bases between the two germline ends. This CDR3 comprises 14 residues. The CDR3 DNA sequence: TGTGCCACCAGTGGTCGGACAGGCACAGATACGCAGTATTTT. Encoded protein: CATSGRTGTDTQYF.

The chain has TRBV6-1 and TRBJ1-5; no clear D gene. V was cut by 1 base and J by 2 bases, with 18 bases left in between. Germline V gives CDR1 MNHNS, CDR2 SASEGT. The CDR3 contains 18 residues. This CDR3 reads CASSEGAGMSQGNQPQHF. CDR3 nucleotide sequence: TGTGCCAGCAGTGAAGGGGCGGGAATGTCACAAGGCAATCAGCCCCAGCATTTT.

The V and J genes are TRBV5-1 and TRBJ2-3; 9 positions match TRBD2. J gave up 4 bases and V 2 bases, and 5 bases lay outside the gene matches. Germline V lookup: CDR1 SGHRS, CDR2 YFSETQ. There are 15 residues in the CDR3. DNA for the CDR3: TGCGCCAGCAGCTTAGCGGGAGGATCTCCAGATACGCAGTATTTT. It codes for CASSLAGGSPDTQYF. The complete variable domain, with remaining parts taken from reference TRBV5-1 and TRBJ2-3, reads KAGVTQTPRYLIKTRGQQVTLSCSPISGHRSVSWYQQTPGQGLQFLFEYFSETQRNKGNFPGRFSGRQFSNSRSEMNVSTLELGDSALYLCASSLAGGSPDTQYFGPGTRLTVL.

The CDR3 DNA reads as TGTGCCAGCACCGCCGGGACAGCAAATTCACCCCTCCACTTT. This codes for CASTAGTANSPLHF. V gene TRBV2 combines with J gene TRBJ1-6, with 7 bases aligning to TRBD1. The CDR3 covers 14 residues. With 7 bases clipped from V and 7 bases from J, the junction kept 7 bases outside the gene matches. Germline V gives CDR1 SNHLY, CDR2 FYNNEI.

For this clone: In the same sample, other DNA sequences code for this CDR3. The chain combines TRBV19 with TRBJ2-2, with 9 bases identical to TRBD2. The V and J ends lost 3 bases and 7 bases, in that order; junction bases with no gene match: 9. CDR3 size: 16 residues. Germline V gene data show CDR1 as LNHDA and CDR2 as SQIVND (reference sequence). In nucleotides, the CDR3 is TGTGCCAGTAGTATGGTTGAGGCGGGAGGGAGCGGGGAGCTGTTTTTT. It translates to CASSMVEAGGSGELFF.

The chain carries TRBV21-1 and TRBJ1-1; TRBD1, the D gene given by the table, was not confirmed from the DNA. TRBV21-1 is recorded as a pseudogene. This CDR3 spans 13 amino acids. The CDR3 nucleotides read TGTGCCAGCAACTGTTCAGGGAACACTGAAGCTTTCTTT. Residues: CASNCSGNTEAFF.

This clone was counted a few times. This chain uses TRBV5-5 with TRBJ1-6; no clear D gene. V was cut by 0 bases and J by 0 bases, with 10 bases left in between. This CDR3 spans 17 amino acids. Germline-derived CDR1 and CDR2 are SGHKS and YYEKEE (reference sequence). The DNA for the CDR3 is TGTGCCAGCAGCTTGGATGCGGGAAGCTCCTATAATTCACCCCTCCACTTT. Its protein product is CASSLDAGSSYNSPLHF.

V and J are TRBV7-7 and TRBJ2-2, with a tentative D call TRBD1 (6 bases). Between the trimmed V and J ends, which lost 5 bases and 6 bases, there was a span of 10 bases. The CDR3 is made up of 13 amino acids. Germline assignment: CDR1 SSHAT and CDR2 FNYEAQ (reference sequence). This chain's CDR3 is CASSPRGAGELFF. The CDR3, as DNA: TGTGCCAGCAGCCCCAGGGGTGCCGGGGAGCTGTTTTTT.

The rearrangement uses TRBV6-4 and TRBJ1-2, with D hard to call. The V gene lost 6 bases and the J gene lost 0 bases, with 11 bases spanning the gap. Germline V CDR1 and CDR2: MRHNA, SNTAGT. This CDR3 has 14 amino acids. Written as DNA, the CDR3 is TGTGCCAGCAGACTGACGGCGGCTAACTATGGCTACACCTTC. Protein: CASRLTAANYGYTF.

This CDR3 is CASSLQVDYGYTF. CDR3 DNA sequence: TGCGCCAGCAGCTTACAGGTGGACTATGGCTACACCTTC. This chain joins TRBV5-1 and TRBJ1-2; possible D gene TRBD1, 5 bases. V lost 2 bases, J lost 3 bases, and 8 bases lay in between. The CDR3 is 13 amino acids. CDR1 and CDR2 (germline): SGHRS, YFSETQ.

This clone was seen a single time. This rearrangement joins TRBV28 to TRBJ2-3; 12 positions agree with TRBD2. The CDR3 is made up of 16 amino acids. Unmatched junction bases numbered 7, after V lost 5 bases and J lost 4 bases. Germline assignment: CDR1 MDHEN and CDR2 SYDVKM. DNA of the CDR3: TGTGCCAGCAGTATACTAGCGGGGGGAGGGGCAGATACGCAGTATTTT. Its protein product is CASSILAGGGADTQYF.

This chain connects TRBV28 to TRBJ1-2; a weak D match, TRBD1 (5 bases). The germline V gene encodes CDR1 MDHEN and CDR2 SYDVKM. With 5 bases removed from V and 4 bases from J, the gap between germline ends came to 8 bases. CDR3 length: 12 amino acids. CDR3 residues: CASSLQGYGYTF. The CDR3 DNA reads TGTGCCAGCAGTCTCCAGGGCTATGGCTACACCTTC.

The chain couples TRBV5-4 to TRBJ2-5, with 15 bases aligning to TRBD2. The CDR3 is 17 residues long. Germline CDR1 and CDR2: SGHNT and YYREEE (reference sequence). The V segment lost 3 bases and the J segment 7 bases; nucleotides outside the gene matches: 10. CDR3 loop: CASSWGTSGGTDGTQYF. DNA for the CDR3: TGTGCCAGCAGCTGGGGGACTAGCGGGGGGACGGATGGGACCCAGTACTTC.